This T cell receptor (beta chain) emerged from a study of T cells after yellow fever vaccination. This clonotype was detected many times. Deletions cut 4 bases from V and 8 bases from J, with 21 bases between. The CDR3 has 16 residues. Germline assignment: CDR1 KGHSH and CDR2 LQKENI. TCRdb reprocessed the 5' RACE reads via MiXCR and lists one record per CDR3 protein. The sample lists some 240,000 distinct CDR3 sequences, about 3.5% occurring once. This material consisted of PBMCs, taken 15 days after the yellow fever booster vaccination. The sequence derives from a man aged 18 to 29 who received the YFV17D yellow fever vaccine. The V call is TRBV18, the J call TRBJ2-1, with unresolved D. The CDR3: CASSRLDWVPWDEQFF. CDR3 bases: TGTGCCAGCTCACGACTGGATTGGGTCCCATGGGATGAGCAGTTCTTC.